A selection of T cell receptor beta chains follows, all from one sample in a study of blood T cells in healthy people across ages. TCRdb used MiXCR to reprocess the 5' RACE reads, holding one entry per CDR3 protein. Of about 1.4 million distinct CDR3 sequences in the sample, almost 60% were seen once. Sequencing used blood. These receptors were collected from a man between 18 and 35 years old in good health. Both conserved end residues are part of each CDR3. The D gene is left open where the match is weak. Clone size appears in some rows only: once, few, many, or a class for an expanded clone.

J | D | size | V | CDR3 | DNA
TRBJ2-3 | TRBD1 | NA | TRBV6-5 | CASSRSTGGSADTQYF | TGTGCCAGCAGTAGATCGACAGGGGGAAGCGCAGATACGCAGTATTTT
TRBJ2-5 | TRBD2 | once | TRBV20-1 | CSARDFLAGGRETQYF | TGCAGTGCTAGAGATTTCCTAGCGGGGGGGCGGGAGACCCAGTACTTC
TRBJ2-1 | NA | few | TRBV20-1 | CSAPGRQWRNEQFF | TGCAGTGCCCCAGGTCGGCAATGGAGGAATGAGCAGTTCTTC
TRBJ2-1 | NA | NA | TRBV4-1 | CASSQEPKTNEQFF | TGCGCCAGCAGCCAAGAGCCCAAAACAAATGAGCAGTTCTTC
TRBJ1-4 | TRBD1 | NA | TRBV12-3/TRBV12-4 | CASSSARGQTNEKLFF | TGTGCCAGCAGTTCTGCGAGGGGACAGACAAATGAAAAACTGTTTTTT
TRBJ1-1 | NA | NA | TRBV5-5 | CASSLAGVAGEAFF | TGTGCCAGCAGCTTGGCTGGAGTCGCGGGAGAAGCTTTCTTT
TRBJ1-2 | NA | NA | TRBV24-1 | CATSDPDRADGYTF | TGTGCCACCAGTGACCCCGACAGAGCCGATGGCTACACCTTC
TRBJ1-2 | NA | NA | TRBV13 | CASSHKRSGYTF | TGTGCCAGCAGCCATAAGAGATCTGGCTACACCTTC
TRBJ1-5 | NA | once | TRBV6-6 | CASTGNSNQPQHF | TGTGCCAGCACGGGGAATAGCAATCAGCCCCAGCATTTT
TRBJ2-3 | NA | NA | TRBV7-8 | CASSPKRLLVWRTDTQYF | TGTGCCAGCAGCCCCAAGAGACTACTAGTTTGGCGCACAGATACGCAGTATTTT
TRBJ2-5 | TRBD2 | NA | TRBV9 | CASSSGVAGVQETQYF | TGTGCCAGCAGCTCCGGGGTAGCGGGAGTCCAAGAGACCCAGTACTTC
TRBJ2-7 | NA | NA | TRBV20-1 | CSANDRSYEQYF | TGCAGTGCCAATGACCGATCCTACGAGCAGTACTTC
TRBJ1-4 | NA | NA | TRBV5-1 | CASSLGDHNEKLFF | TGCGCCAGCAGCTTAGGGGATCATAATGAAAAACTGTTTTTT
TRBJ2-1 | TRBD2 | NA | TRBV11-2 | CAGSFPGGQFF | TGTGCCGGCAGCTTTCCGGGAGGGCAGTTCTTC
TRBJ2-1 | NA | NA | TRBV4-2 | CASSQEGQYNEQFF | TGTGCCAGCAGCCAAGAAGGACAGTACAATGAGCAGTTCTTC
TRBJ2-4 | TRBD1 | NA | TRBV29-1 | CSVENLGQEQYF | TGCAGCGTTGAAAATCTCGGACAGGAGCAGTACTTC
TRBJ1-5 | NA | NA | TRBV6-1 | CASRPTGYNQPQHF | TGTGCCAGCAGACCGACAGGTTACAATCAGCCCCAGCATTTT
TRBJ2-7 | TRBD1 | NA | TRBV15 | CATSRDGTGIGEQYF | TGTGCCACCAGCCGAGACGGGACAGGGATTGGCGAGCAGTACTTC
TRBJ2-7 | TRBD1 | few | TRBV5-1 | CASSLAGTGGEYEQYF | TGCGCCAGCAGCTTGGCCGGGACAGGGGGCGAGTACGAGCAGTACTTC
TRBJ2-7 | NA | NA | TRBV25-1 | CASSEYGERVQYF | TGTGCCAGCAGTGAATATGGGGAGCGGGTTCAGTACTTC
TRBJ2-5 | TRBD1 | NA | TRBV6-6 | CASSYRDREDQETQYF | TGTGCCAGCAGTTACCGGGACAGGGAGGACCAAGAGACCCAGTACTTC
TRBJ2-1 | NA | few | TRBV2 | CASTPGGVNEQFF | TGTGCCAGCACCCCTGGAGGGGTCAATGAGCAGTTCTTC